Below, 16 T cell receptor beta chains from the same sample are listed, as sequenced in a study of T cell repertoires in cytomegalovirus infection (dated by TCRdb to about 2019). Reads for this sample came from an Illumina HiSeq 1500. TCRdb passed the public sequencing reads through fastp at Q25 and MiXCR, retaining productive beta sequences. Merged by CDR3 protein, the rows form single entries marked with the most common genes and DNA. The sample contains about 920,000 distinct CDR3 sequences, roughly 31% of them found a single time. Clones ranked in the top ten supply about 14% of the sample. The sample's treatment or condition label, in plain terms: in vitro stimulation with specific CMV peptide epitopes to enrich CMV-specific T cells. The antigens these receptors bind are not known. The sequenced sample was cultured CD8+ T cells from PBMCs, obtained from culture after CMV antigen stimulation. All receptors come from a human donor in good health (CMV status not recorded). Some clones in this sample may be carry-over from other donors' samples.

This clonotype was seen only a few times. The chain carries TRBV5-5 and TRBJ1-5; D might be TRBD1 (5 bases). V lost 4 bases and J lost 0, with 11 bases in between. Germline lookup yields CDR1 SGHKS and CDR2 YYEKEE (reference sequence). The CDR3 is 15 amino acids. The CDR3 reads CASSPGRDSNQPQHF. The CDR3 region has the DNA TGTGCCAGCAGCCCAGGCAGGGATAGCAATCAGCCCCAGCATTTT.

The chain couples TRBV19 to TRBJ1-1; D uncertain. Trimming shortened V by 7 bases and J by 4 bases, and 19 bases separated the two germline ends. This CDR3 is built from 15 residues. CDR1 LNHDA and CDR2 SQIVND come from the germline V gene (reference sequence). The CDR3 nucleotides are TGTGCCAGTATCCTGGCGGGAGAGGGAGTCACTGAAGCTTTCTTT. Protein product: CASILAGEGVTEAFF.

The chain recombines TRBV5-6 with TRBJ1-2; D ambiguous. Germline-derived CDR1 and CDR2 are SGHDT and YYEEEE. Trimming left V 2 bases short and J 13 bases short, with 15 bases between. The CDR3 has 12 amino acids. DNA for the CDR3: TGTGCCAGCAGCTTAGGAAACGGCGGGGTCACCTTC. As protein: CASSLGNGGVTF.

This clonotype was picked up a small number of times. The CDR3 bases are TGTGCCAGCAGCGCTTACAGGGCGACCCAAGAGACCCAGTACTTC. Protein sequence: CASSAYRATQETQYF. The chain couples TRBV7-9 to TRBJ2-5; a possible D gene is TRBD1 (6 bases). Germline V gene lookup returns CDR1 SEHNR and CDR2 FQNEAQ (reference sequence). The CDR3 contains 15 residues. V lost 5 bases and J lost 1, with 14 bases in between. The variable domain in full, completed from reference TRBV7-9 and TRBJ2-5, reads DTGVSQNPRHKITKRGQNVTFRCDPISEHNRLYWYRQTLGQGPEFLTYFQNEAQLEKSRLLSDRFSAERPKGSFSTLEIQRTEQGDSAMYLCASSAYRATQETQYFGPGTRLLVL.

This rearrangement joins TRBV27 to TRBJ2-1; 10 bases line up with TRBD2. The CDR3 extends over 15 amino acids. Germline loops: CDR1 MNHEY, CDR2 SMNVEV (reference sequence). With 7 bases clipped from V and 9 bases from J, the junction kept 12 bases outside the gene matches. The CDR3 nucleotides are TGTGCCAGCAAAGGGCTAGCGGGGGCCCCGGGTGAGCAGTTCTTC. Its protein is CASKGLAGAPGEQFF.

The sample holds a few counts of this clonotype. The CDR3, as DNA: TGTGCCAGCAGTTGGGGCGGGGGGGCCCTAGATACGCAGTATTTT. It specifies CASSWGGGALDTQYF. The chain uses TRBV6-2 or TRBV6-3 and TRBJ2-3; 9 positions match TRBD2. The CDR3 is 15 residues long. Germline V gives CDR1 MNHEY, CDR2 SVGEGT. The V gene end was trimmed by 4 bases and the J gene end by 5 bases; junction bases not matched to a gene: 7.

The CDR3 reads CASSLVTGTEAFF. In nucleotides, the CDR3 is TGTGCCAGCAGCTTAGTTACGGGCACTGAAGCTTTCTTT. The chain has TRBV7-3 and TRBJ1-1; D call uncertain. Trimming stripped 2 bases from V and 4 bases from J, with 8 bases between. This CDR3 has 13 residues. Germline loops: CDR1 SGHTA, CDR2 FQGTGA.

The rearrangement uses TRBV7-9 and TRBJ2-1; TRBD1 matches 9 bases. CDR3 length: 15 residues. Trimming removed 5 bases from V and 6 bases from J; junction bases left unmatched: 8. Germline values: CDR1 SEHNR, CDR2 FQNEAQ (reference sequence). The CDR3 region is CASSPEGQGPNEQFF. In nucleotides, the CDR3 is TGTGCCAGCAGCCCGGAGGGACAGGGACCCAATGAGCAGTTCTTC.

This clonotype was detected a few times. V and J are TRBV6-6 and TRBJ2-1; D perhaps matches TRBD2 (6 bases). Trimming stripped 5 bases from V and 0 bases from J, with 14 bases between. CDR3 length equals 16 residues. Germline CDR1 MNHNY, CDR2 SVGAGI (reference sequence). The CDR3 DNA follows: TGTGCCAGCAGTCGTGGGACTCTGAGCTCCTACAATGAGCAGTTCTTC. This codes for CASSRGTLSSYNEQFF.

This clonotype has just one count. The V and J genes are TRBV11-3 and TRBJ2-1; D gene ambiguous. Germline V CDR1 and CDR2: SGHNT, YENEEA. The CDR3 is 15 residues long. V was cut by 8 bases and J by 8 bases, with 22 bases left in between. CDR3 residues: CASSYLHPPFDEQFF. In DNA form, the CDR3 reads TGTGCCAGCTCCTACCTCCACCCTCCATTCGATGAGCAGTTCTTC.

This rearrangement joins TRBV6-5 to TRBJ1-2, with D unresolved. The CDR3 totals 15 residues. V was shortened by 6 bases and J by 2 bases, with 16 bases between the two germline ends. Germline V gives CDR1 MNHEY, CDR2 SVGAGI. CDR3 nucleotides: TGTGCCAGCAGGCCCAGGCCTAGACTGAACTATGGCTACACCTTC. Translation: CASRPRPRLNYGYTF.

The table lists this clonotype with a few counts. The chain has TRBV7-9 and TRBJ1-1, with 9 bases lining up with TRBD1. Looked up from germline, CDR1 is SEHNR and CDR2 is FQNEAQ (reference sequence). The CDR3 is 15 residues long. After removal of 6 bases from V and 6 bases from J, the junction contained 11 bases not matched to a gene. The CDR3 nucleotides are TGTGCCAGCAGGTCTAACAGGGGGCGGATTCCTGAAGCTTTCTTT. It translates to CASRSNRGRIPEAFF.

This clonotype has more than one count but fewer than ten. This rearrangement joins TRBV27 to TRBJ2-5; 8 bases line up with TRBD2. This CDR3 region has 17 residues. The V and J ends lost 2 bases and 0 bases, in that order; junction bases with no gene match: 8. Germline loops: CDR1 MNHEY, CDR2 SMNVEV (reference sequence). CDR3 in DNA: TGTGCCAGCAGTTTAGCCGCTACGGGGGGGTACCAAGAGACCCAGTACTTC. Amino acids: CASSLAATGGYQETQYF.

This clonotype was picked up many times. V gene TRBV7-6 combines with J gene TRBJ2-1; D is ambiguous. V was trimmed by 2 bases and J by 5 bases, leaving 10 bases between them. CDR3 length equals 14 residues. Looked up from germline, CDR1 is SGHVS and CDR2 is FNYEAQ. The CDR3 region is CASSLRSRDNEQFF. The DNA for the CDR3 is TGTGCCAGCAGCTTACGATCTCGGGACAATGAGCAGTTCTTC.

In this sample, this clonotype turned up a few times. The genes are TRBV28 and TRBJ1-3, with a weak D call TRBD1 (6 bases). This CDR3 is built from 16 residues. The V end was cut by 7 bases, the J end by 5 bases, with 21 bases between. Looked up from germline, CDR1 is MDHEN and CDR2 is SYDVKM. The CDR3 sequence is CASTEGGSRARNTIYF. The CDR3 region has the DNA TGTGCCAGCACCGAGGGGGGATCAAGGGCCCGAAACACCATATATTTT.

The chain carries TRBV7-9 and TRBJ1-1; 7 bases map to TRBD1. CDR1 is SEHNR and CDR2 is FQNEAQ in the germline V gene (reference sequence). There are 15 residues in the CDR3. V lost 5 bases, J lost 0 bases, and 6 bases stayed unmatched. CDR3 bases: TGTGCCAGCAGCGGACAGGACACAGTGAACACTGAAGCTTTCTTT. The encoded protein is CASSGQDTVNTEAFF.